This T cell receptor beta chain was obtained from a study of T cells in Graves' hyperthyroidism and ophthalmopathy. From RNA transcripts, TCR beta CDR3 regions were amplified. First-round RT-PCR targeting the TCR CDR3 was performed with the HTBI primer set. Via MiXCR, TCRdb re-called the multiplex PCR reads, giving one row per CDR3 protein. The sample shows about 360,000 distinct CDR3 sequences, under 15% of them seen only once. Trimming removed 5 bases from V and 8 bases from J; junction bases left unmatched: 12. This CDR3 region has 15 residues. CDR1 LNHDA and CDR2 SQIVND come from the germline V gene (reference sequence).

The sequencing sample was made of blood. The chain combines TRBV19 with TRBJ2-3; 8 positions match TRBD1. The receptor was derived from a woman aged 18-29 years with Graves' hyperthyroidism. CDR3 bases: TGTGCCAGTAGTCTAACGACAGGGGCAAGGGGTACGCAGTATTTT. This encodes CASSLTTGARGTQYF.